The text below deals with one T cell receptor beta chain. V was cut by 3 bases and J by 1 base, with 9 bases left in between. CDR1 is KGHSH and CDR2 is LQKENI in the germline V gene. The CDR3 is 14 residues long. These data come from a study of blood T cell repertoires in COVID-19. As for the study in general: From T cells, B-cell-depleted T cells, or PBMCs came the material, which was cDNA or gDNA.

The data were produced by immunoSEQ multiplex PCR, yet TCRdb's version contains in-frame clones alone and is incomplete. Among around 120,000 clones, 85% to 90% were seen once, and the ten largest hold approximately 7.2%. This receptor was identified in a man in his 70s who had recovered from COVID-19. The chain employs TRBV18 and TRBJ1-1, with a possible D match to TRBD1 (5 bases). The sample consisted of peripheral blood. The CDR3 bases are TGTGCCAGCTCACCGGGGGGGACGAACACTGAAGCTTTCTTT. Translating gives CASSPGGTNTEAFF.